The clone carrying this TCR beta chain appeared many times. The antigen is unknown. Each donor (without exception) was a healthy Caucasian. The sample belongs to a study of identical twins. The CDR3 has 14 amino acids. Germline assignment: CDR1 MNHEY and CDR2 SVGAGI. Deletions cut 0 bases from V and 6 bases from J, with 12 bases between. General study results and limits: Excess twin sharing in beta out-of-frame sequences was weaker. Without tracking the same donors, conclusions rested on cross-sectional statistical analysis.

MiXCR, run by TCRdb on the 5' RACE reads, gives a single entry per CDR3 protein. The sample has approximately 690,000 distinct CDR3 sequences, approximately 6.1% seen once; the top ten hold 1.5% to 2%. Sequencing was performed on naive T cells sorted from blood. This clonotype was sampled from a man younger than 30 in good health. The J gene is TRBJ2-7, the V gene TRBV6-5, with a tentative D call TRBD1 (6 bases). The CDR3 is CASSYSRGDSEQYF. Here the CDR3 DNA reads TGTGCCAGCAGTTACTCCAGGGGAGACTCCGAGCAGTACTTC.